Each of the 7 T cell receptor beta chains below was sequenced from the same sample in a study of PD-1 blockade in classical Hodgkin lymphoma. Described time point: newly diagnosed, previously untreated cHL patient sample. Sequenced by immunoSEQ multiplex PCR; TCRdb stores in-frame clones only, minus some. The table has 70,000 or so clones, 93% seen once. Sequenced material: peripheral blood mononuclear cells (PBMCs). Source of these receptors: a human donor with classical Hodgkin lymphoma.

The gene calls are TRBV11-3 and TRBJ2-1, with D unclear. Germline loops: CDR1 SGHNT, CDR2 YENEEA. V lost 4 bases and J 4 bases, leaving 14 bases between the germline ends. This CDR3 is built from 15 residues. The CDR3 reads CASSSGTYSYNEQFF. The DNA for the CDR3 is TGTGCCAGCAGCTCCGGAACTTACTCTTACAATGAGCAGTTCTTC.

The rearrangement uses TRBV10-3 and TRBJ2-1; 11 nucleotides align to TRBD2. This CDR3 contains 16 residues. The V and J ends lost 8 bases and 4 bases, in that order; junction bases with no gene match: 10. Per the germline V gene, CDR1 is ENHRY and CDR2 is SYGVKD. This CDR3 is CAILVGLAGGYNEQFF. In DNA form, the CDR3 reads TGTGCCATCTTGGTGGGCCTAGCGGGAGGTTACAATGAGCAGTTCTTC.

The chain joins TRBV9 to TRBJ2-3; possibly TRBD2 for D (6 bases). CDR3 length: 15 amino acids. From germline, CDR1 is SGDLS and CDR2 YYNGEE. V was clipped by 3 bases and J by 2 bases, with 13 bases between them. In nucleotides, the CDR3 is TGTGCCAGCAGCGAGCGGGCGGGACTCACAGATACGCAGTATTTT. Translated, it gives CASSERAGLTDTQYF.

CDR3 coding DNA: TGTGCCAGCACCACTCCGATGGGTTCCTATGGCTACACCTTC. It codes for CASTTPMGSYGYTF. J is TRBJ1-2 and V is TRBV28; unclear D gene. The CDR3 covers 14 residues. V lost 7 bases, J lost 4 bases, and 16 bases lay in between. The germline CDR1 and CDR2 sequences are MDHEN and SYDVKM.

The chain uses TRBV6-6 and TRBJ2-5, with D maybe TRBD1 (6 bases). Trimming pared 0 bases from V and 5 bases from J, leaving 13 bases between. The CDR3 is 15 residues long. Per germline, CDR1 MNHNY and CDR2 SVGAGI (reference sequence). The CDR3 region has the DNA TGTGCCAGCAGTTACTCCGGGCAGGGGCGGGAGACCCAGTACTTC. Amino acid sequence: CASSYSGQGRETQYF.

V and J are TRBV30 and TRBJ2-3; weak D call: TRBD2 (5 bases). The CDR3 has 15 residues. The V gene lost 3 bases and the J gene lost 2 bases, with 15 bases spanning the gap. Germline CDR1 reads GTSNPN; CDR2 reads SVGIG (reference sequence). CDR3 loop: CAWRKGAVYTDTQYF. DNA for the CDR3: TGTGCCTGGAGGAAAGGAGCGGTGTACACAGATACGCAGTATTTT.

V gene TRBV5-4 combines with J gene TRBJ2-1; 9 bases agree with TRBD2. Trimming cost V 2 bases and J 8 bases; bases outside gene matches: 5. The CDR3 consists of 14 residues. Per germline, CDR1 SGHNT and CDR2 YYREEE (reference sequence). CDR3 loop: CASSFRGGAYEQFF. For the CDR3, the DNA is TGTGCCAGCAGCTTTCGCGGGGGGGCTTATGAGCAGTTCTTC.